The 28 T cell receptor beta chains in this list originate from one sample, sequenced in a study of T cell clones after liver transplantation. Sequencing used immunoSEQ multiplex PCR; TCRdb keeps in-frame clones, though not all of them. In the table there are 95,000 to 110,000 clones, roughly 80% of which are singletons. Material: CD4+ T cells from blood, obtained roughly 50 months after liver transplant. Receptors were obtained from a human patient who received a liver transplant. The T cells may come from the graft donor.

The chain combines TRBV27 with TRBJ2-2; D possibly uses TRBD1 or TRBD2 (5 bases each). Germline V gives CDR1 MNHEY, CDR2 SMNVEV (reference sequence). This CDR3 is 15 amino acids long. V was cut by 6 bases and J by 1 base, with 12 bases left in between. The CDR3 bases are TGTGCCAGCAGATGGGGGTTAAGGAACACCGGGGAGCTGTTTTTT. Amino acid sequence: CASRWGLRNTGELFF.

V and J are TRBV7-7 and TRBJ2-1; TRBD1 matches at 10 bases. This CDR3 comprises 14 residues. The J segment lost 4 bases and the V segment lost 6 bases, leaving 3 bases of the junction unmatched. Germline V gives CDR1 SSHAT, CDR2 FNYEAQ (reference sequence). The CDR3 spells CASSRDRGYNEQFF. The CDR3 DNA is TGTGCCAGCAGTCGGGACAGGGGTTACAATGAGCAGTTCTTC. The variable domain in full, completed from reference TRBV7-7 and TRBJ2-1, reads GAGVSQSPRYKVTKRGQDVTLRCDPISSHATLYWYQQALGQGPEFLTYFNYEAQPDKSGLPSDRFSAERPEGSISTLTIQRTEQRDSAMYRCASSRDRGYNEQFFGPGTRLTVL.

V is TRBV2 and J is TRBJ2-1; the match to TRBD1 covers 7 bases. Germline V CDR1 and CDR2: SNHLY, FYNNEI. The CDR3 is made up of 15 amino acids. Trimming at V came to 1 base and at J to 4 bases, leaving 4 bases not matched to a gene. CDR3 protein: CASSEEGARYNEQFF. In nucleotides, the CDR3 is TGTGCCAGCAGTGAAGAGGGGGCGAGGTACAATGAGCAGTTCTTC.

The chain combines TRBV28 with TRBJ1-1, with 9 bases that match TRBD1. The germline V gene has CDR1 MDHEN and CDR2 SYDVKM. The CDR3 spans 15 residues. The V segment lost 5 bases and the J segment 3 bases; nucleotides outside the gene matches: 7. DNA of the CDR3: TGTGCCAGCAGTGCCCCGACAGGGGGGGACACTGAAGCTTTCTTT. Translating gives CASSAPTGGDTEAFF.

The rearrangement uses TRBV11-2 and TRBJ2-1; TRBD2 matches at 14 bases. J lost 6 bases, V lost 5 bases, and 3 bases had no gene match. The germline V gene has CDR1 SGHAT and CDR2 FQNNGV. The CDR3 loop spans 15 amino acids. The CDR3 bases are TGTGCCAGCAGCCCGGGACTAGCGGGGGCCAATGAGCAGTTCTTC. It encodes CASSPGLAGANEQFF.

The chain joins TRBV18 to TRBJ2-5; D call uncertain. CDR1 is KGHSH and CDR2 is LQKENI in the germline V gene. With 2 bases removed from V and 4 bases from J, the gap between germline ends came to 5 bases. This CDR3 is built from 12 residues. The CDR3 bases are TGTGCCAGCTCACCAGGGCGAGAGACCCAGTACTTC. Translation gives CASSPGRETQYF.

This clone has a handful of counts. This CDR3 reads CASSQDPYTEAFF. CDR3 sequence (DNA): TGTGCCAGCAGCCAAGATCCGTACACTGAAGCTTTCTTT. The V gene is TRBV4-2, the J gene TRBJ1-1; no reliable D call. Germline loops: CDR1 LGHNA, CDR2 YNFKEQ. This CDR3 spans 13 amino acids. Deletions cut 0 bases from V and 3 bases from J, with 5 bases between.

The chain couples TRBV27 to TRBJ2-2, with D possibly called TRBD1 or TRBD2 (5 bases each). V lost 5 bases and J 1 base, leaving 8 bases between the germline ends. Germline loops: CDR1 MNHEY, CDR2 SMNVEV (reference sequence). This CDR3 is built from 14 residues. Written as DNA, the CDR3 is TGTGCCAGCAGTGGGACGCAGAACACCGGGGAGCTGTTTTTT. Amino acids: CASSGTQNTGELFF.

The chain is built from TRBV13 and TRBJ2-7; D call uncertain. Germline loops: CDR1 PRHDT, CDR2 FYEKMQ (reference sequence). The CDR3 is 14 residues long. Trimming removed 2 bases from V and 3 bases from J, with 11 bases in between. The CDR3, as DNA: TGTGCCAGCAGCTTATGGGTTGCGAACTACGAGCAGTACTTC. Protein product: CASSLWVANYEQYF.

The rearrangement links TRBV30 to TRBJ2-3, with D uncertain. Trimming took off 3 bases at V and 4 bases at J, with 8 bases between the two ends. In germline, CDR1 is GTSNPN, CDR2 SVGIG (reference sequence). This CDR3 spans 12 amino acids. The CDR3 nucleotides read TGTGCCTGGAGCGACCCTCCAGATACGCAGTATTTT. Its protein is CAWSDPPDTQYF. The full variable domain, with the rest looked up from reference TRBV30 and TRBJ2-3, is SQTIHQWPATLVQPVGSPLSLECTVEGTSNPNLYWYRQAAGRGLQLLFYSVGIGQISSEVPQNLSASRPQDRQFILSSKKLLLSDSGFYLCAWSDPPDTQYFGPGTRLTVL.

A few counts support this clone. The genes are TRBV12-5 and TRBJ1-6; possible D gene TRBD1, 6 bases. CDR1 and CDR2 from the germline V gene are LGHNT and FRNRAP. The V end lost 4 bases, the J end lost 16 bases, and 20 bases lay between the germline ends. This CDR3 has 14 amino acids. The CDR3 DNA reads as TGTGCTAGTGGTTCCCACACCGGGACACTAGATCTCCACTTT. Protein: CASGSHTGTLDLHF.

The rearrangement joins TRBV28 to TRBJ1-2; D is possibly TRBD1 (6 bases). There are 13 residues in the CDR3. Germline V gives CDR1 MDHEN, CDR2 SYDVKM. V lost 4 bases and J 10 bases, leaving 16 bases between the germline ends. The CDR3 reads CASSSYRDTDYTF. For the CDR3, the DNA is TGTGCCAGCAGTTCGTACCGGGACACCGACTACACCTTC.

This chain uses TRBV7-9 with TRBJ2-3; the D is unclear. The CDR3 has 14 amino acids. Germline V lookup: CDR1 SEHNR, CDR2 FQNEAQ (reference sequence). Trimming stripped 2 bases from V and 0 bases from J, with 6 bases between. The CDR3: CASSLIQSTDTQYF. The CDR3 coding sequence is TGTGCCAGCAGCTTAATACAGAGCACAGATACGCAGTATTTT.

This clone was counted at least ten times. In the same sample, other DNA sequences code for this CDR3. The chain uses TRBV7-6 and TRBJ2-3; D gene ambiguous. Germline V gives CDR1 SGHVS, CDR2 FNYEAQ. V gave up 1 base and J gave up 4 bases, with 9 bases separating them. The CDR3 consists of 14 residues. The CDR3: CASSLGGGADTQYF. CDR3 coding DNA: TGTGCCAGCAGCTTAGGGGGTGGGGCAGATACGCAGTATTTT.

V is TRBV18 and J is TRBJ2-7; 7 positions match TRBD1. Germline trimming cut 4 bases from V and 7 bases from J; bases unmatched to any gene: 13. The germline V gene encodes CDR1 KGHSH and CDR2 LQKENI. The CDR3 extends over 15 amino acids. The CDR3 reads CASSQNRGSPLEQYF. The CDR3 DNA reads TGTGCCAGCTCACAGAACAGGGGAAGCCCGTTAGAGCAGTACTTC.

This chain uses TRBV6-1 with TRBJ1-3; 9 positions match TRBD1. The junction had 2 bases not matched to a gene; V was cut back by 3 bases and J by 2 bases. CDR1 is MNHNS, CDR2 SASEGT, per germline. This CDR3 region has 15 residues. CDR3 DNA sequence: TGTGCCAGCAGTGAGAGGACAGGGGCTGGAAACACCATATATTTT. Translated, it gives CASSERTGAGNTIYF.

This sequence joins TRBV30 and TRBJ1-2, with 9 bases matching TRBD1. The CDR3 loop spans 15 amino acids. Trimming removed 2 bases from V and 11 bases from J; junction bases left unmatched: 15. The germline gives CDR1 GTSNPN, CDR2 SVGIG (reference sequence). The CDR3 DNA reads TGTGCCTGGAGTAACAGGGGGCGGCTCGCCCGGGGGTACACCTTC. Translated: CAWSNRGRLARGYTF. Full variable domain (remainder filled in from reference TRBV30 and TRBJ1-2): SQTIHQWPATLVQPVGSPLSLECTVEGTSNPNLYWYRQAAGRGLQLLFYSVGIGQISSEVPQNLSASRPQDRQFILSSKKLLLSDSGFYLCAWSNRGRLARGYTFGSGTRLTVV.

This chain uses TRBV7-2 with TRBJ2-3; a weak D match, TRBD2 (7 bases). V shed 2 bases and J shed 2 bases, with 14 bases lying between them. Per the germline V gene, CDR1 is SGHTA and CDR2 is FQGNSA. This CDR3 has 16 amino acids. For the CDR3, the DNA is TGTGCCAGCAGCTTACCGCGTGGGGGGGCCACAGATACGCAGTATTTT. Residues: CASSLPRGGATDTQYF. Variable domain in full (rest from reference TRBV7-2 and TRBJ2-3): GAGVSQSPSNKVTEKGKDVELRCDPISGHTALYWYRQSLGQGLEFLIYFQGNSAPDKSGLPSDRFSAERTGGSVSTLTIQRTQQEDSAVYLCASSLPRGGATDTQYFGPGTRLTVL.

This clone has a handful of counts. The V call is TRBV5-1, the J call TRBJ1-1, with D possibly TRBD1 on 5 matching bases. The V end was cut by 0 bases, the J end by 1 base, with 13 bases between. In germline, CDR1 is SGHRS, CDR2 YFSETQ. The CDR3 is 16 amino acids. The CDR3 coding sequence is TGCGCCAGCAGCTTGGCTTCGGCGGGACCGAACACTGAAGCTTTCTTT. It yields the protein CASSLASAGPNTEAFF.

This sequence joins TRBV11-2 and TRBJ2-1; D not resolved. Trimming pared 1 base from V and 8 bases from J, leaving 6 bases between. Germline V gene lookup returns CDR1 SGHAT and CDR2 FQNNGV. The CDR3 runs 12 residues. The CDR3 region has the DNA TGTGCCAGCAGCTTAGGTAGTGATGAGCAGTTCTTC. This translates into CASSLGSDEQFF.

This chain's CDR3 is CAWSAGGQTYEQYF. The CDR3 nucleotides read TGTGCCTGGAGTGCGGGGGGACAGACCTACGAGCAGTACTTC. V and J are TRBV30 and TRBJ2-7; the D call may be TRBD1 or TRBD2 (7 bases each). CDR1 is GTSNPN, CDR2 SVGIG, per germline (reference sequence). The CDR3 is made up of 14 amino acids. V lost 1 base and J 2 bases, leaving 12 bases between the germline ends.

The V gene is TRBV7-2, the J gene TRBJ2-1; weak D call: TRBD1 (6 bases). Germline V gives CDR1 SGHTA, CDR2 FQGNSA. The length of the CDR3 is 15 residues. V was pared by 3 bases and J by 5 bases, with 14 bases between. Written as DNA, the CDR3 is TGTGCCAGCAGCTTCTGGCAGGGGATGAACAATGAGCAGTTCTTC. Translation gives CASSFWQGMNNEQFF.

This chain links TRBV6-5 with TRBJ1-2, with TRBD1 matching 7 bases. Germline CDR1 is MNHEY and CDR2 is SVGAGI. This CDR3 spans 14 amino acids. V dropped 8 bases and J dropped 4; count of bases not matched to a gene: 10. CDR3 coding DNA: TGTGCCAGCGGCAATCAGGGGGAACCCTATGGCTACACCTTC. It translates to CASGNQGEPYGYTF.

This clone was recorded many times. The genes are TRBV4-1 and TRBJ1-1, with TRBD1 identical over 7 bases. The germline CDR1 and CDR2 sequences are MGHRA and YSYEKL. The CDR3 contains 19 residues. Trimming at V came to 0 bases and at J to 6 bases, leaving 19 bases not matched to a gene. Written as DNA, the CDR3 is TGCGCCAGCAGCCAAGATTTGTTTGGTCTTGCAGGGGGTTTTTCTGAAGCTTTCTTT. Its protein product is CASSQDLFGLAGGFSEAFF.

The CDR3 DNA follows: TGTGCCAGCAGCCCCCTGACAGGGGTCGGGGCCAACGTCCTGACTTTC. Protein product: CASSPLTGVGANVLTF. This chain uses TRBV5-6 with TRBJ2-6, with TRBD1 matching 8 bases. The CDR3 sequence is 16 residues long. The germline V gene has CDR1 SGHDT and CDR2 YYEEEE. V lost 4 bases and J lost 4; bases outside the gene matches: 7. Looking up the rest from reference TRBV5-6 and TRBJ2-6 gives the full variable domain: DAGVTQSPTHLIKTRGQQVTLRCSPKSGHDTVSWYQQALGQGPQFIFQYYEEEERQRGNFPDRFSGHQFPNYSSELNVNALLLGDSALYLCASSPLTGVGANVLTFGAGSRLTVL.

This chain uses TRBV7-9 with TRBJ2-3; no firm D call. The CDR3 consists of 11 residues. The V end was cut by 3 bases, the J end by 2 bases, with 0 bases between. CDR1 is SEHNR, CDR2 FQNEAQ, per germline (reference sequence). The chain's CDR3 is CASSFTDTQYF. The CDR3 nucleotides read TGTGCCAGCAGCTTCACAGATACGCAGTATTTT.

CDR3 nucleotides: TGTGCCAGCAGCAACGGACAGGGCAATCAGCCCCAGCATTTT. It codes for CASSNGQGNQPQHF. The chain recombines TRBV9 with TRBJ1-5, with TRBD1 identical over 7 bases. Germline assignment: CDR1 SGDLS and CDR2 YYNGEE. There are 14 residues in the CDR3. V lost 4 bases, J lost 2 bases, and 3 bases stayed unmatched.

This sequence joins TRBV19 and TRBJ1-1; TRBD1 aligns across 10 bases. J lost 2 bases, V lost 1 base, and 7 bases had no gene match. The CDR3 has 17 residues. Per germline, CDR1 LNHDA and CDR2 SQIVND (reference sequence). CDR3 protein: CASSIGLTGGFNTEAFF. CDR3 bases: TGTGCCAGTAGTATAGGGTTGACAGGGGGCTTTAACACTGAAGCTTTCTTT.